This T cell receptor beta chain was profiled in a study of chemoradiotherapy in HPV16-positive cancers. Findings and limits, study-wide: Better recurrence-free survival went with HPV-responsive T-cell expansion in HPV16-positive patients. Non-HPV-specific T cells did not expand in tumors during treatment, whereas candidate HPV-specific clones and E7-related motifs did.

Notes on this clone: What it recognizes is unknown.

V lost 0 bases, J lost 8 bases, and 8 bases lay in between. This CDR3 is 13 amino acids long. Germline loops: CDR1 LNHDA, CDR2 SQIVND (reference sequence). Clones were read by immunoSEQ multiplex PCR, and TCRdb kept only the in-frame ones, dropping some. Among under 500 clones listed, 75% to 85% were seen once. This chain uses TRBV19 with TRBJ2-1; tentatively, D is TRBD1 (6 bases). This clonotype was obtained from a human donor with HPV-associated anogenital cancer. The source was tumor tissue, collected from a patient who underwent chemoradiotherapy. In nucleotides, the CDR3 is TGTGCCAGTAGTATAGATCAGGGGTATGAGCAGTTCTTC. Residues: CASSIDQGYEQFF. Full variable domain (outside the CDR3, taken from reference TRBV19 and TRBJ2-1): DGGITQSPKYLFRKEGQNVTLSCEQNLNHDAMYWYRQDPGQGLRLIYYSQIVNDFQKGDIAEGYSVSREKKESFPLTVTSAQKNPTAFYLCASSIDQGYEQFFGPGTRLTVL.